This T cell receptor (beta chain) was obtained from a study of OX40 agonist ivuxolimab in advanced cancers. The protocol was immunoSEQ multiplex PCR, while the TCRdb copy is restricted to in-frame clones and leaves out a portion. There are 75,000 to 80,000 clones in the sample; about 84% occur only once, and around 4.2% lies in the top ten. CDR1 is MGHRA, CDR2 YSYEKL, per germline. V was clipped by 4 bases and J by 3 bases; unmatched bases: 8. There are 16 residues in the CDR3. The sequencing used CD4+ or CD8+ T cells sorted from blood, collected in a trial of the OX40 agonist ivuxolimab. The chain carries TRBV4-1 and TRBJ2-1, with TRBD1 identical over 8 bases. This receptor was identified in an adult with an advanced solid tumor such as melanoma, head and neck, liver or kidney cancer. The CDR3 region has the DNA TGCGCCAGCAGCCCCCGGGCTACAGGGGGCTACAATGAGCAGTTCTTC. Its translation is CASSPRATGGYNEQFF.